The 18 T cell receptor beta chains in this list originate from one sample, sequenced in a study of cytomegalovirus exposure and HLA in healthy donors. The PCR ran on 60 Vbeta and 13 Jbeta primers. Produced via immunoSEQ multiplex PCR; TCRdb's table is partial and in-frame only. The data show tens of thousands of clones, roughly 76% seen once. Sequencing was carried out using PBMCs. Source of these receptors: a woman aged 40 to 49 in good health and CMV-seropositive.

The rearrangement links TRBV9 to TRBJ2-7; D perhaps matches TRBD2 (5 bases). This CDR3 region has 14 residues. Trimming cost V 4 bases and J 0 bases, with 11 bases left between them. CDR1 SGDLS and CDR2 YYNGEE come from the germline V gene. In nucleotides, the CDR3 is TGTGCCAGCAGCAGAGAGGACTCCTCCTACGAGCAGTACTTC. It codes for CASSREDSSYEQYF.

The chain uses TRBV25-1 and TRBJ1-2, with TRBD1 identical over 8 bases. Trimming removed 7 bases from V and 2 bases from J; junction bases left unmatched: 9. The CDR3 totals 15 residues. Germline V gives CDR1 MGHDK, CDR2 SYGVNS. In nucleotides, the CDR3 is TGTGCCAGCATAGACCGGGACAGGAGGAACTATGGCTACACCTTC. Protein product: CASIDRDRRNYGYTF.

The rearrangement links TRBV10-3 to TRBJ1-6, with D perhaps TRBD1 (6 bases). Germline V gives CDR1 ENHRY, CDR2 SYGVKD. Trimming shortened V by 11 bases and J by 8 bases, and 13 bases separated the two germline ends. The CDR3 consists of 12 residues. This chain's CDR3 is CASHREDSPLHF. The CDR3 region has the DNA TGTGCCTCCCACAGGGAAGATTCACCCCTCCACTTT.

The chain combines TRBV11-2 with TRBJ1-1; D uncertain. The germline V gene has CDR1 SGHAT and CDR2 FQNNGV. The CDR3 has 11 residues. Trimming left V 3 bases short and J 4 bases short, with 3 bases between. This CDR3 is CASSFSTEAFF. CDR3 nucleotides: TGTGCCAGCAGCTTCAGCACTGAAGCTTTCTTT.

In this sample, this clone turned up once. CDR3 sequence (DNA): TGTGCCAGCAGCCCGACTGTAAAAGAGACCCAGTACTTC. Translated, it gives CASSPTVKETQYF. The chain combines TRBV7-9 with TRBJ2-5; D is ambiguous. Germline loops: CDR1 SEHNR, CDR2 FQNEAQ (reference sequence). Between the trimmed V and J ends, which lost 5 bases and 3 bases, there was a span of 10 bases. The CDR3 has 13 residues.

This chain links TRBV10-2 with TRBJ1-6, with 7 positions matching TRBD1. Germline V gene data show CDR1 as WSHSY and CDR2 as SAAADI. V shed 9 bases and J 14 bases; nucleotides not matched to a gene: 16. The CDR3 totals 14 residues. The CDR3 loop is CASEDRADGWTLHF. The CDR3 DNA follows: TGCGCCAGTGAAGACAGGGCCGACGGATGGACCCTCCACTTT.

The rearrangement joins TRBV7-2 to TRBJ2-1; TRBD1 aligns across 7 bases. The ends lost 5 bases at V and 7 bases at J; junction bases unmatched: 8. The germline gives CDR1 SGHTA, CDR2 FQGNSA. The CDR3 covers 14 residues. The CDR3 loop is CASSPGQSRNEQFF. The CDR3 nucleotides read TGTGCCAGCAGCCCGGGACAGTCTAGGAATGAGCAGTTCTTC. Together with reference TRBV7-2 and TRBJ2-1, the CDR3 gives the full variable domain: GAGVSQSPSNKVTEKGKDVELRCDPISGHTALYWYRQSLGQGLEFLIYFQGNSAPDKSGLPSDRFSAERTGGSVSTLTIQRTQQEDSAVYLCASSPGQSRNEQFFGPGTRLTVL.

The rearrangement joins TRBV7-9 to TRBJ2-5; 8 nucleotides match TRBD2. The trim removed 3 bases at V and 5 bases at J, leaving 11 bases unmatched. The CDR3 runs 16 residues. Germline V lookup: CDR1 SEHNR, CDR2 FQNEAQ (reference sequence). This chain's CDR3 is CASSFPQLGGGETQYF. The CDR3 coding sequence is TGTGCCAGCAGCTTCCCTCAACTCGGGGGGGGCGAGACCCAGTACTTC.

The chain joins TRBV6-5 to TRBJ1-1; TRBD1 matches at 10 bases. The CDR3 spans 14 residues. V was pared by 4 bases and J by 11 bases, with 10 bases of the junction left unmatched. From germline, CDR1 is MNHEY and CDR2 SVGAGI. CDR3 amino acids: CASSFGTRQGAAFF. The CDR3 nucleotides are TGTGCCAGCAGTTTTGGGACTAGACAGGGGGCGGCTTTCTTT.

This sequence joins TRBV2 and TRBJ2-7; no reliable D call. V was clipped by 6 bases and J by 6 bases, with 18 bases between them. The CDR3 sequence is 14 residues long. Germline V CDR1 and CDR2: SNHLY, FYNNEI. CDR3 amino acids: CASSGPGLPSEQYF. The CDR3 nucleotides read TGTGCCAGCAGCGGTCCGGGTCTTCCCTCCGAGCAGTACTTC.

The chain links TRBV4-2 to TRBJ2-3; D possibly corresponds to TRBD1 (6 bases). V was pared by 1 base and J by 4 bases, with 15 bases between. In germline, CDR1 is LGHNA, CDR2 YNFKEQ. The CDR3 totals 16 residues. The CDR3 spells CASSQGQGPSADTQYF. The CDR3 DNA is TGTGCCAGCAGCCAAGGTCAGGGGCCCTCGGCAGATACGCAGTATTTT.

The chain joins TRBV6-1 to TRBJ2-2, with TRBD2 as a possible D gene (7 bases). Germline V gene lookup returns CDR1 MNHNS and CDR2 SASEGT. The ends were cut back, 2 bases at V and 6 bases at J, with 10 bases in the middle. The CDR3 is made up of 14 amino acids. The CDR3, as DNA: TGTGCCAGCAGTGAACCGGGGGGCCCCGGGGAGCTGTTTTTT. Translating it yields CASSEPGGPGELFF.

The chain's CDR3 is CASRKTWSGASGELFF. Here the CDR3 DNA reads TGTGCCAGCAGGAAAACATGGAGCGGGGCCTCTGGGGAGCTGTTTTTT. V is TRBV7-9 and J is TRBJ2-2; 7 bases match TRBD2. V lost 6 bases and J lost 8; bases outside the gene matches: 15. The CDR3 runs to 16 residues. Per the germline V gene, CDR1 is SEHNR and CDR2 is FQNEAQ (reference sequence).

This chain connects TRBV6-6 to TRBJ2-7; 7 bases match TRBD1. Trimming cost V 5 bases and J 2 bases; bases outside gene matches: 0. Germline V gene lookup returns CDR1 MNHNY and CDR2 SVGAGI (reference sequence). The CDR3 covers 12 residues. CDR3 in DNA: TGTGCCAGCAGTGGGACAGCCTACGAGCAGTACTTC. It yields the protein CASSGTAYEQYF.

This clone was detected only once. V gene TRBV9 combines with J gene TRBJ2-7, with 10 bases matching TRBD1. This CDR3 spans 14 amino acids. CDR1 is SGDLS, CDR2 YYNGEE, per germline. Unmatched junction bases numbered 6, after V lost 2 bases and J lost 7 bases. CDR3: CASSVGQGEGEQYF. CDR3 sequence (DNA): TGTGCCAGCAGCGTCGGACAGGGGGAAGGGGAGCAGTACTTC.

The chain employs TRBV7-9 and TRBJ1-2, with TRBD1 matching 8 bases. Germline V gene sequence: CDR1 SEHNR, CDR2 FQNEAQ (reference sequence). The CDR3 loop spans 14 amino acids. V lost 5 bases to trimming and J lost 1 base; unmatched junction nucleotides: 3. The DNA for the CDR3 is TGTGCCAGCAGCCAGACAGGGGATAACTATGGCTACACCTTC. It is translated as CASSQTGDNYGYTF.

V is TRBV4-2 and J is TRBJ1-2, with D tentatively TRBD1 (6 bases). V was pared by 1 base and J by 2 bases, with 11 bases between. The CDR3 covers 15 residues. CDR1 is LGHNA and CDR2 is YNFKEQ in the germline V gene. CDR3 DNA: TGTGCCAGCAGCCAAGCCCCAGGGGCCAACTATGGCTACACCTTC. Translating gives CASSQAPGANYGYTF.

This sequence joins TRBV5-1 and TRBJ2-7, with a possible D match to TRBD1 (6 bases). Between the trimmed V and J ends, which lost 0 bases and 5 bases, there was a span of 12 bases. Germline V gives CDR1 SGHRS, CDR2 YFSETQ. The CDR3 is 14 residues long. CDR3 region: CASSLGNQGNEQYF. CDR3 in DNA: TGCGCCAGCAGCTTGGGTAACCAGGGGAACGAGCAGTACTTC.